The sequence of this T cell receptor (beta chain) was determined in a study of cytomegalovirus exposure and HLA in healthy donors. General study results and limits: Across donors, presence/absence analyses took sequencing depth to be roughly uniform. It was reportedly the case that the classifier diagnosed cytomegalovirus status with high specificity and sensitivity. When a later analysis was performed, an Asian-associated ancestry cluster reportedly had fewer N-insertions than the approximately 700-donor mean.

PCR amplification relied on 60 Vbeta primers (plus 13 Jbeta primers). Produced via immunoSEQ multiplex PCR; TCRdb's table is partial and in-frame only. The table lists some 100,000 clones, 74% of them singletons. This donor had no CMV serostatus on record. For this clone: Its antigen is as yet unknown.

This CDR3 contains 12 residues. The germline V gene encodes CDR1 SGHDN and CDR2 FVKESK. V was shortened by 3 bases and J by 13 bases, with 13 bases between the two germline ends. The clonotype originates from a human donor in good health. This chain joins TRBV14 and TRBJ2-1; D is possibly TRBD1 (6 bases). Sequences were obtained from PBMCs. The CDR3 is CASSHATGTQFF. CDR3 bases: TGTGCCAGCAGCCATGCCACCGGGACACAGTTCTTC.